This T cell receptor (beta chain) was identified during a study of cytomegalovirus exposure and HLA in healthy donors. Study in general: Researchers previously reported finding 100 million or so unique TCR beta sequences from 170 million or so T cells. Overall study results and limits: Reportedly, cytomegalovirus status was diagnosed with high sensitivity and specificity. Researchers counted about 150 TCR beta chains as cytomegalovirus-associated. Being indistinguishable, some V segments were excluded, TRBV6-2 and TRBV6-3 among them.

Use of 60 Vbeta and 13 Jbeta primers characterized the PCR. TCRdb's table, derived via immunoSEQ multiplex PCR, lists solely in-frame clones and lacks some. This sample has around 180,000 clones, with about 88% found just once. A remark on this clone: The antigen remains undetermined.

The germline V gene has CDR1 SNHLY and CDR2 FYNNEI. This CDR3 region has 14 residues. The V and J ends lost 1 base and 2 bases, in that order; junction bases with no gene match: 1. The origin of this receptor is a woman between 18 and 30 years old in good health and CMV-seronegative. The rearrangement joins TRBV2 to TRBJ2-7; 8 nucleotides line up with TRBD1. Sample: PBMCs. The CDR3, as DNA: TGTGCCAGCAGTGAAGACAGGGGGACCTACGAGCAGTACTTC. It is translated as CASSEDRGTYEQYF.